This TCR beta chain stems from a study of T-cell memory formation after mild COVID-19. The overall study: Across donors, TCR clusters were largely donor specific.

CDR1 is SGHRS, CDR2 YFSETQ, per germline. CDR3 length: 18 amino acids. With 4 bases removed from V and 0 bases from J, the gap between germline ends came to 20 bases. As regards this clonotype: Its antigen is as yet unknown.

TCRdb analysed the 5' RACE reads with MiXCR anew, one entry per CDR3 protein. The data show 350,000 to 450,000 distinct CDR3 sequences, 25% to 30% seen once. General observations from the study: Confirmation of SARS-CoV-2 specificity was lacking for second-wave clones peaking day 37. Later expanders leaned CD4+, whereas day 15 to 85 contracting clones were balanced CD4/CD8.

This TCR was sampled from an adult woman who had mild COVID-19 (a few samples of this study predate the infection). Cell type and time point are not known. The specimen was PBMCs or a T cell subset sorted from them (not recorded which). V and J are TRBV5-1 and TRBJ2-1, with D possibly called TRBD1 or TRBD2 (5 bases each). This CDR3 reads CASSGSVDRGGSYNEQFF. DNA for the CDR3: TGCGCCAGCAGCGGTAGCGTCGACCGTGGGGGCTCCTACAATGAGCAGTTCTTC.